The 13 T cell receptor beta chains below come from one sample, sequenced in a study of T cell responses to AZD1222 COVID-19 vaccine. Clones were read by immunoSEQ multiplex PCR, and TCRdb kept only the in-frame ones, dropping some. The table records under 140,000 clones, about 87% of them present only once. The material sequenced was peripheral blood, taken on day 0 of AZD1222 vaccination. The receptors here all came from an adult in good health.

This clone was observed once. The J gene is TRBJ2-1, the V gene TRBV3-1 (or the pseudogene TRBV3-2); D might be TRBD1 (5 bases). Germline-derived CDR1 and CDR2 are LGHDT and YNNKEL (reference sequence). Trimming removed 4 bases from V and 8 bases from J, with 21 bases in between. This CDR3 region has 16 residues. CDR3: CASSPRGQATGDEQFF. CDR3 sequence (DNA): TGTGCCAGCAGCCCAAGGGGCCAGGCAACGGGCGATGAGCAGTTCTTC.

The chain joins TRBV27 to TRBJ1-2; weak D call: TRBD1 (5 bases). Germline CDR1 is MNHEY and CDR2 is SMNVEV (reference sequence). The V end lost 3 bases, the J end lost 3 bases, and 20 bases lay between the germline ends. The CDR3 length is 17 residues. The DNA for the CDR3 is TGTGCCAGCAGTTTCACACCCCGTGAGAGGGGATACTATGGCTACACCTTC. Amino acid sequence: CASSFTPRERGYYGYTF.

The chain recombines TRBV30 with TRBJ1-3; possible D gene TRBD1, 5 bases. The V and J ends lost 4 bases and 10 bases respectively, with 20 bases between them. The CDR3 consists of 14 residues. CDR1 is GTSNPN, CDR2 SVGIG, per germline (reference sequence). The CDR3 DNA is TGTGCCTGGACCTCCGGGGCATTGCATAGTACCATATATTTT. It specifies CAWTSGALHSTIYF.

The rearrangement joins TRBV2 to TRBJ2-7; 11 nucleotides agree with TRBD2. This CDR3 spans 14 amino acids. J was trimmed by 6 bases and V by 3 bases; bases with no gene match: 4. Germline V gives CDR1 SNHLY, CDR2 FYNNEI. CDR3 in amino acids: CASSDPSGRSEQYF. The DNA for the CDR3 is TGTGCCAGCAGTGACCCTAGCGGGAGGAGCGAGCAGTACTTC.

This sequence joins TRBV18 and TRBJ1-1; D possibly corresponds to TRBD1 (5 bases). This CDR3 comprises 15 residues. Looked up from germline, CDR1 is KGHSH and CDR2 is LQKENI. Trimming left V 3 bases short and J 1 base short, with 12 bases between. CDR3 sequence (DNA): TGTGCCAGCTCACCCACACAGACAGCGAACACTGAAGCTTTCTTT. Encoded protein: CASSPTQTANTEAFF.

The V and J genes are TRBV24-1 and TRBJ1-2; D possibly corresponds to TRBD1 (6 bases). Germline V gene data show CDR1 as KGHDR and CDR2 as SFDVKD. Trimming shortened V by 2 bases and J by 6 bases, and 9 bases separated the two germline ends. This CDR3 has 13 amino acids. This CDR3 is CATSDSGENGYTF. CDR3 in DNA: TGTGCCACCAGTGATTCAGGGGAGAATGGCTACACCTTC.

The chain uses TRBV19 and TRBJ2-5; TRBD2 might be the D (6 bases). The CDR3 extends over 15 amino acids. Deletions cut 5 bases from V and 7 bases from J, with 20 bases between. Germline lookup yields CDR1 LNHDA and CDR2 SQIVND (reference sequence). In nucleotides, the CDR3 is TGTGCCAGTAGTGCCTACCGACGGGAGACCGGGACCCAGTACTTC. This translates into CASSAYRRETGTQYF.

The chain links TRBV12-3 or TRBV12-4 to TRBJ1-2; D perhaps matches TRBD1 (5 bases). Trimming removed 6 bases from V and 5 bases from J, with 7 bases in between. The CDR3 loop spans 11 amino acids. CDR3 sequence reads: CASSGTYGYTF. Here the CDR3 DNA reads TGTGCCAGCAGCGGGACTTATGGCTACACCTTC.

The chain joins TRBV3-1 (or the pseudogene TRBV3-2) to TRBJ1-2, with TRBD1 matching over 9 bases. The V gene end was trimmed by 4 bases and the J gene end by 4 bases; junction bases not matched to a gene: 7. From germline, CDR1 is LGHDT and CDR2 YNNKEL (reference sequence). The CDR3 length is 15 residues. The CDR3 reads CASSRDSTGGYGYTF. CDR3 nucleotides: TGTGCCAGCAGCCGAGACTCGACAGGGGGCTATGGCTACACCTTC.

The CDR3 bases are TGTGCCAGCAGCCCCGCAGGATCTGGGAATCAGCCCCAGCATTTT. It encodes CASSPAGSGNQPQHF. The V gene is TRBV11-2, the J gene TRBJ1-5; no clear D. Trimming cost V 5 bases and J 4 bases, with 15 bases left between them. This CDR3 contains 15 residues. The germline V gene has CDR1 SGHAT and CDR2 FQNNGV.

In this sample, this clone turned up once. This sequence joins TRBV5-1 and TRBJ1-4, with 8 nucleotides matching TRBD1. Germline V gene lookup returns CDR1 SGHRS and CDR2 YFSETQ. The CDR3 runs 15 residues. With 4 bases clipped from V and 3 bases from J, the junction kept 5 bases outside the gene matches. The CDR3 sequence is CASSETGAPNEKLFF. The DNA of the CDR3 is TGCGCCAGCAGCGAGACAGGGGCACCTAATGAAAAACTGTTTTTT.

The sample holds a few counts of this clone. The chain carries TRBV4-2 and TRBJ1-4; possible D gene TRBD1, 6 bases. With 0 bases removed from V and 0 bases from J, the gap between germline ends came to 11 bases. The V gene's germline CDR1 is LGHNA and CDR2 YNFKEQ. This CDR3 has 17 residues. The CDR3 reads CASSQETWTATNEKLFF. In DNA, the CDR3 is TGTGCCAGCAGCCAAGAGACATGGACAGCAACTAATGAAAAACTGTTTTTT.

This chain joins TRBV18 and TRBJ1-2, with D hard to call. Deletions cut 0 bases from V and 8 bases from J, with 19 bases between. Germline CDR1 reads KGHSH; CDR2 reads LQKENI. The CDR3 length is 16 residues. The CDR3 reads CASSPPAYSGSWGYTF. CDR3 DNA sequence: TGTGCCAGCTCACCACCGGCTTACAGCGGGTCTTGGGGCTACACCTTC.